Listed below are T cell receptor beta chains from one sample, sequenced in a study of cytomegalovirus exposure and HLA in healthy donors. Clones were sequenced by immunoSEQ multiplex PCR, and TCRdb holds only the in-frame ones, with some missing. Here the sample spans 95,000 to 150,000 clones, 85% to 95% being singletons. Sequencing was done on a sample of PBMCs. The receptor set was obtained from a woman between 18 and 29 years old in good health and CMV-seronegative. Each CDR3 is given with its conserved first and last residue. The D gene is left open where the match is weak. Clone size appears in some rows only: once, few, many, or a class for an expanded clone.

v_gene: TRBV19
j_gene: TRBJ2-3
abundance: NA
d_gene: NA
CDR3aa: CASSRMRASWDTQYF
CDR3nt: TGTGCCAGTAGTAGGATGCGGGCCAGTTGGGATACGCAGTATTTT

v_gene: TRBV4-1
j_gene: TRBJ2-7
abundance: once
d_gene: NA
CDR3aa: CASSQNRDFSVRGQYF
CDR3nt: TGCGCCAGCAGCCAAAATCGGGACTTCAGCGTACGAGGGCAGTACTTC

v_gene: TRBV7-9
j_gene: TRBJ1-6
abundance: NA
d_gene: TRBD1
CDR3aa: CASSPGTGGDNSPLHF
CDR3nt: TGTGCCAGCAGCCCTGGGACAGGGGGGGACAATTCACCCCTCCACTTT

v_gene: TRBV19
j_gene: TRBJ1-5
abundance: NA
d_gene: NA
CDR3aa: CASSRGGKGNQPQHF
CDR3nt: TGTGCCAGTAGTAGGGGGGGCAAGGGCAATCAGCCCCAGCATTTT

v_gene: TRBV6-5
j_gene: TRBJ1-2
abundance: NA
d_gene: TRBD1
CDR3aa: CASRRGTGVSYTF
CDR3nt: TGTGCCAGCAGAAGAGGGACAGGCGTAAGCTACACCTTC

v_gene: TRBV9
j_gene: TRBJ2-1
abundance: NA
d_gene: NA
CDR3aa: CASSVGMAGVQFF
CDR3nt: TGTGCCAGCAGCGTGGGAATGGCGGGTGTGCAGTTCTTC

v_gene: TRBV7-2
j_gene: TRBJ2-5
abundance: NA
d_gene: NA
CDR3aa: CASSLGPGETQYF
CDR3nt: TGTGCCAGCAGCTTGGGTCCCGGGGAGACCCAGTACTTC

v_gene: TRBV7-3
j_gene: TRBJ2-5
abundance: once
d_gene: NA
CDR3aa: CASSLTASSETQYF
CDR3nt: TGTGCCAGCAGCTTAACAGCTAGCTCGGAGACCCAGTACTTC

v_gene: TRBV9
j_gene: TRBJ2-7
abundance: NA
d_gene: NA
CDR3aa: CASSPRAGASYEQYF
CDR3nt: TGTGCCAGCAGCCCCCGGGCAGGGGCCTCCTACGAGCAGTACTTC

v_gene: TRBV6-5
j_gene: TRBJ1-5
abundance: NA
d_gene: NA
CDR3aa: CASSYSRGNQPQHF
CDR3nt: TGTGCCAGCAGTTACTCGAGGGGCAATCAGCCCCAGCATTTT

v_gene: TRBV9
j_gene: TRBJ2-5
abundance: NA
d_gene: NA
CDR3aa: CASSVAESAETQYF
CDR3nt: TGTGCCAGCAGCGTAGCTGAGTCCGCGGAGACCCAGTACTTC

v_gene: TRBV28
j_gene: TRBJ1-1
abundance: NA
d_gene: NA
CDR3aa: CASSLRRMNTEAFF
CDR3nt: TGTGCCAGCAGTTTGCGGCGTATGAACACTGAAGCTTTCTTT

v_gene: TRBV19
j_gene: TRBJ2-7
abundance: NA
d_gene: NA
CDR3aa: CASSLQSGPNSYEQYF
CDR3nt: TGTGCCAGTAGCCTGCAGTCAGGGCCCAACTCCTACGAGCAGTACTTC

v_gene: TRBV11-2
j_gene: TRBJ2-1
abundance: NA
d_gene: NA
CDR3aa: CASSSTPGSVNNEQFF
CDR3nt: TGTGCCAGCAGCTCTACCCCAGGTAGCGTTAACAATGAGCAGTTCTTC

v_gene: TRBV27
j_gene: TRBJ1-6
abundance: NA
d_gene: TRBD1
CDR3aa: CASSLEGTGVSPLHF
CDR3nt: TGTGCCAGCAGTTTAGAGGGGACAGGGGTTTCACCCCTCCACTTT

v_gene: TRBV5-1
j_gene: TRBJ2-2
abundance: NA
d_gene: NA
CDR3aa: CASSPLQGTGELFF
CDR3nt: TGCGCCAGCAGTCCCCTCCAGGGGACCGGGGAGCTGTTTTTT

v_gene: TRBV4-1
j_gene: TRBJ1-1
abundance: NA
d_gene: TRBD1
CDR3aa: CASSHTGGTEAFF
CDR3nt: TGCGCCAGCAGCCATACAGGGGGCACTGAAGCTTTCTTT

v_gene: TRBV11-2
j_gene: TRBJ1-1
abundance: NA
d_gene: NA
CDR3aa: CASSPLSPGQPNTEAFF
CDR3nt: TGTGCCAGCAGTCCCCTATCACCGGGACAACCGAACACTGAAGCTTTCTTT

v_gene: TRBV28
j_gene: TRBJ2-5
abundance: NA
d_gene: TRBD1
CDR3aa: CASSRRQGIKETQYF
CDR3nt: TGTGCCAGCAGCCGGCGACAGGGGATAAAGGAGACCCAGTACTTC

v_gene: TRBV5-1
j_gene: TRBJ1-5
abundance: NA
d_gene: NA
CDR3aa: CASSLKGGDQPQHF
CDR3nt: TGCGCCAGCAGCTTGAAGGGGGGGGATCAGCCCCAGCATTTT

v_gene: TRBV9
j_gene: TRBJ1-3
abundance: NA
d_gene: NA
CDR3aa: CASSVSLTPDNSGNTIYF
CDR3nt: TGTGCCAGCAGCGTTTCCTTGACGCCAGACAACTCTGGAAACACCATATATTTT

v_gene: TRBV6-5
j_gene: TRBJ2-7
abundance: NA
d_gene: TRBD2
CDR3aa: CASGPSAGGIYEQYF
CDR3nt: TGTGCCAGCGGCCCCTCAGCGGGGGGGATCTACGAGCAGTACTTC

v_gene: TRBV7-8
j_gene: TRBJ2-7
abundance: NA
d_gene: NA
CDR3aa: CASSSRQTYEQYF
CDR3nt: TGTGCCAGCAGCTCGCGACAGACCTACGAGCAGTACTTC

v_gene: TRBV28
j_gene: TRBJ1-5
abundance: NA
d_gene: TRBD1
CDR3aa: CASLYRGTGGSLGNQPQHF
CDR3nt: TGTGCCAGCTTGTACCGGGGAACAGGGGGTTCCCTTGGCAATCAGCCCCAGCATTTT

v_gene: TRBV28
j_gene: TRBJ2-7
abundance: NA
d_gene: TRBD2
CDR3aa: CASSLRGGRGYEQYF
CDR3nt: TGTGCCAGCAGTCTCCGGGGCGGGAGGGGCTACGAGCAGTACTTC

v_gene: TRBV19
j_gene: TRBJ2-5
abundance: NA
d_gene: NA
CDR3aa: CASSELSGGVGETQYF
CDR3nt: TGTGCCAGTAGTGAACTCTCAGGCGGGGTCGGCGAGACCCAGTACTTC

v_gene: TRBV18
j_gene: TRBJ1-5
abundance: NA
d_gene: NA
CDR3aa: CASSPTAGGNQPQHF
CDR3nt: TGTGCCAGCTCACCCACGGCAGGGGGCAATCAGCCCCAGCATTTT

v_gene: TRBV7-6
j_gene: TRBJ2-7
abundance: NA
d_gene: TRBD2
CDR3aa: CASSPIAGGRYEQYF
CDR3nt: TGTGCCAGCAGCCCTATAGCGGGGGGTAGGTACGAGCAGTACTTC

v_gene: TRBV28
j_gene: TRBJ2-1
abundance: NA
d_gene: TRBD2
CDR3aa: CATIAGALYNEQFF
CDR3nt: TGTGCCACGATAGCGGGGGCCCTATACAATGAGCAGTTCTTC

v_gene: TRBV4-1
j_gene: TRBJ1-1
abundance: NA
d_gene: NA
CDR3aa: CASSQYPSGAEGVEAFF
CDR3nt: TGCGCCAGCAGCCAATATCCGTCAGGCGCAGAGGGAGTGGAAGCTTTCTTT

v_gene: TRBV30
j_gene: TRBJ2-3
abundance: NA
d_gene: NA
CDR3aa: CAWSLGGGAITDTQYF
CDR3nt: TGTGCCTGGAGCCTGGGTGGGGGGGCCATCACAGATACGCAGTATTTT

v_gene: TRBV5-1
j_gene: TRBJ2-2
abundance: NA
d_gene: TRBD1
CDR3aa: CASSISGTGSIGELFF
CDR3nt: TGCGCCAGCAGCATTTCCGGGACAGGGTCGATCGGGGAGCTGTTTTTT

v_gene: TRBV10-3
j_gene: TRBJ1-3
abundance: few
d_gene: NA
CDR3aa: CAFRQTSGNTIYF
CDR3nt: TGTGCCTTTCGACAGACCTCTGGAAACACCATATATTTT